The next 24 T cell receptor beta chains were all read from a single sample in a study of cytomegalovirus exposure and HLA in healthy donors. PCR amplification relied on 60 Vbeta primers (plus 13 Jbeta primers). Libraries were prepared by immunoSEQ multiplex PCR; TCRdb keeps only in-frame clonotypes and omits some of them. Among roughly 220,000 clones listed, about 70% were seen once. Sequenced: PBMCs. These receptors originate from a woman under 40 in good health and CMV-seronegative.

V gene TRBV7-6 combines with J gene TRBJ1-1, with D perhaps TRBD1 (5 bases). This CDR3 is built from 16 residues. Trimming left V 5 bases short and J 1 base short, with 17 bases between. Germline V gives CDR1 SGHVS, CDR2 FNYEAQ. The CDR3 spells CASSQIPRVGNTEAFF. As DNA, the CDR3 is TGTGCCAGCAGCCAGATCCCCAGGGTGGGGAACACTGAAGCTTTCTTT.

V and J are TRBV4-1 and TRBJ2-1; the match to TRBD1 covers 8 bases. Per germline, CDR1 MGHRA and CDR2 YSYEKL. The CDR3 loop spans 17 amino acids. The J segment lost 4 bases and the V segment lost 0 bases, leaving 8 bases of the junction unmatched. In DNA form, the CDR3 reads TGCGCCAGCAGCCAAGACCCAGGGGGCGGAGCGTACAATGAGCAGTTCTTC. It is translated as CASSQDPGGGAYNEQFF.

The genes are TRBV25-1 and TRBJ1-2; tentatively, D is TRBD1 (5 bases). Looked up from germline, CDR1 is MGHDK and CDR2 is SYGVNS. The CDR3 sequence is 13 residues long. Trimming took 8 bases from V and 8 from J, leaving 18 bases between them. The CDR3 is CASSQGGSYGYTF. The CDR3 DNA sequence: TGTGCCAGCTCGCAGGGAGGGTCCTACGGCTACACCTTC.

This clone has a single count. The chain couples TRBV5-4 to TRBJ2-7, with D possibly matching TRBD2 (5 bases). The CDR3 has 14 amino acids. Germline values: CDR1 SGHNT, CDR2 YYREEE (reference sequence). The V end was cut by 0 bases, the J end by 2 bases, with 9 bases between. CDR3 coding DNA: TGTGCCAGCAGCTTGGTGGGAGCCACCTACGAGCAGTACTTC. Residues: CASSLVGATYEQYF.

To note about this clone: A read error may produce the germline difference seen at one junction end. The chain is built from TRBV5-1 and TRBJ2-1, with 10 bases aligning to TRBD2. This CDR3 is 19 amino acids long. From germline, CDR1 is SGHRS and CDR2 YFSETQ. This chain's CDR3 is CARSFPSGRPGASYNEQFF. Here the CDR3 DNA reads TGCGCCCGCAGCTTCCCTAGCGGGAGACCCGGGGCCTCCTACAATGAGCAGTTCTTC.

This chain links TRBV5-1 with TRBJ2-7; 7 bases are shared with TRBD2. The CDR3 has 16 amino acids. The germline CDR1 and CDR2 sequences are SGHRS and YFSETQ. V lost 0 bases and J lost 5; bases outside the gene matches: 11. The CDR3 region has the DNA TGCGCCAGCAGCTTGGCTGACACGGGGGGTTTTGACGAGCAGTACTTC. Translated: CASSLADTGGFDEQYF.

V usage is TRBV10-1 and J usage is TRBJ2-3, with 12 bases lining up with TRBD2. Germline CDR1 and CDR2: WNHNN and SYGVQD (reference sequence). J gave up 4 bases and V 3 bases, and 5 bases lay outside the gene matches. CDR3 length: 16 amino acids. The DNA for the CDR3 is TGCGCCAGCAGTGACTTCGGACTAGCGGGACCAGATACGCAGTATTTT. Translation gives CASSDFGLAGPDTQYF.

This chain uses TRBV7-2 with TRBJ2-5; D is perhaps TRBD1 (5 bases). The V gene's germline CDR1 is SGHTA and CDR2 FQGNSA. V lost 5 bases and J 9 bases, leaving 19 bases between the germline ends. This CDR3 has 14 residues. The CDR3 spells CASSESRGMAAQYF. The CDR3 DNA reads TGTGCCAGCAGCGAGAGTAGGGGTATGGCGGCCCAGTACTTC.

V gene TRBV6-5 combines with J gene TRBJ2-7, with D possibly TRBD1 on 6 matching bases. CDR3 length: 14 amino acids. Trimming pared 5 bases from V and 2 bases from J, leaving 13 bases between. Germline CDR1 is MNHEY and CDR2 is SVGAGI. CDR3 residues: CASSRMRQAYEQYF. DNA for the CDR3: TGTGCCAGCAGTAGGATGCGACAGGCCTACGAGCAGTACTTC.

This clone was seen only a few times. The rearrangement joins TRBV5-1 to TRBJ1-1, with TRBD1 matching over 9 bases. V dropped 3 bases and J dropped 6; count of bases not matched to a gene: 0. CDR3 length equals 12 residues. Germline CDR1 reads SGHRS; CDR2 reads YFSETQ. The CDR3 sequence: CASSWTGAEAFF. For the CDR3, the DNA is TGCGCCAGCAGCTGGACAGGGGCTGAAGCTTTCTTT.

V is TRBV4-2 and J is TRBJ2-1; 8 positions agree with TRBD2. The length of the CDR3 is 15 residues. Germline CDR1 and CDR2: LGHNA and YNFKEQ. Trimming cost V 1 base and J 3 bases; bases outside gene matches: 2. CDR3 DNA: TGTGCCAGCAGCCAAGCTGCGGGGGGCTACAATGAGCAGTTCTTC. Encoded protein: CASSQAAGGYNEQFF.

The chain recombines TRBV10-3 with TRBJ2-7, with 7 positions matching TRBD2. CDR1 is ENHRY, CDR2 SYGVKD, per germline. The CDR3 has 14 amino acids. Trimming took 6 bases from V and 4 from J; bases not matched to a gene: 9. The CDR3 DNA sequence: TGTGCCATCAGAAACGGACTAGACCAATACGAGCAGTACTTC. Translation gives CAIRNGLDQYEQYF.

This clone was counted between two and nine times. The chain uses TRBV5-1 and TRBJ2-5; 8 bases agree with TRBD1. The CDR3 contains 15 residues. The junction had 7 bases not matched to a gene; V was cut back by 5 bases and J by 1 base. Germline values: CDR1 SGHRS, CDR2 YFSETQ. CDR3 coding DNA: TGCGCCAGCAGTACGGGACAGGCCTCCCAAGAGACCCAGTACTTC. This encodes CASSTGQASQETQYF.

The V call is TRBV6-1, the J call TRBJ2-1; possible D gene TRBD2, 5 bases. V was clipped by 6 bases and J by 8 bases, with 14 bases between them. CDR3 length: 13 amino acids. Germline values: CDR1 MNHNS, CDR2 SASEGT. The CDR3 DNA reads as TGTGCCAGCAGCAAGGACTCGATCGATGAGCAGTTCTTC. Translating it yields CASSKDSIDEQFF.

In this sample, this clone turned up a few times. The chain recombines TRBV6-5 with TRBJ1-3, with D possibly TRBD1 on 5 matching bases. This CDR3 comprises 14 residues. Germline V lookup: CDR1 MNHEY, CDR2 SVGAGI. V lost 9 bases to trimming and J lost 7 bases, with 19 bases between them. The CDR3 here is CASSQAFQGNTIYF. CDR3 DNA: TGTGCCAGTTCTCAGGCTTTCCAGGGTAACACCATATATTTT.

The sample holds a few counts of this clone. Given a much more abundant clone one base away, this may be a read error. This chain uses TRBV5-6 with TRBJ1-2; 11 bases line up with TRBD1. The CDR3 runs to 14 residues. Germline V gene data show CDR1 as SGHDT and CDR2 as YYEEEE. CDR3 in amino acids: CDSSWTGGADGYTF. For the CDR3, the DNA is TGTGACAGCAGCTGGACAGGGGGCGCGGATGGCTACACCTTC.

CDR3 in amino acids: CASSQPYQPTINLNQPQYF. The DNA of the CDR3 is TGTGCCAGCAGCCAACCATACCAGCCTACTATCAATCTTAATCAGCCCCAGTATTTT. The chain couples TRBV14 to TRBJ1-5; D not certain. The end of the DNA is better explained by TRBJ2-3, so the J call may be wrong. This CDR3 region has 19 residues. Germline V CDR1 and CDR2: SGHDN, FVKESK.

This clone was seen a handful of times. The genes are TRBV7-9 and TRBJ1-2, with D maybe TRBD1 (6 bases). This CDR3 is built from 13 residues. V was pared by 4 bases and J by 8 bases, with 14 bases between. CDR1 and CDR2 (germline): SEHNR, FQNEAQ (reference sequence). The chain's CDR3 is CASSSRGGGGYTF. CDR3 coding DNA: TGTGCCAGCAGCTCGCGCGGTGGGGGCGGCTACACCTTC.

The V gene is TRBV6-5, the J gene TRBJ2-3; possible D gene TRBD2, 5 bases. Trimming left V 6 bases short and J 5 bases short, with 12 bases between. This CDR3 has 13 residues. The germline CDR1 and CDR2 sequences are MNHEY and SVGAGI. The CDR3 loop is CASRPRVVDTQYF. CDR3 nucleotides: TGTGCCAGCAGACCGAGGGTGGTAGATACGCAGTATTTT.

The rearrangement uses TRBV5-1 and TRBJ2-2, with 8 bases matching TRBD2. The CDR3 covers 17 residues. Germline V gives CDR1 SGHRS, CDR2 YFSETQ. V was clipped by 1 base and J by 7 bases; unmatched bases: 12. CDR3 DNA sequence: TGCGCCAGCAGCTTGATGACCCAGACTAGCGCGAACGGGGAGCTGTTTTTT. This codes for CASSLMTQTSANGELFF.

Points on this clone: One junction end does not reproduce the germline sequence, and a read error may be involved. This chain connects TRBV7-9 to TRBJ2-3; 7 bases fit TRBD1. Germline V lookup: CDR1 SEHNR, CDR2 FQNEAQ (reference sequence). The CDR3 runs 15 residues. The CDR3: CASRLGQVSTDTQYF. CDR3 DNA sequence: TGTGCCAGCAGATTAGGACAGGTTAGCACAGATACGCAGTATTTT.

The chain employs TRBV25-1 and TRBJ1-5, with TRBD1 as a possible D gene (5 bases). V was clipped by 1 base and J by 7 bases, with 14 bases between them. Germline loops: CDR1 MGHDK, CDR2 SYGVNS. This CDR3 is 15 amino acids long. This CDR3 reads CASSEFARDAQPQHF. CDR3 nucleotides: TGTGCCAGCAGTGAATTCGCCAGGGATGCCCAGCCCCAGCATTTT.

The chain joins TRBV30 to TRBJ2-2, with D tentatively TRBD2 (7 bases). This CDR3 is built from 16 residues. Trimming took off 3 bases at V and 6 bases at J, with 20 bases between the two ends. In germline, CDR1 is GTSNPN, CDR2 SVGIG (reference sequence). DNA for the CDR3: TGTGCCTGGAGCCACGGGGGGCAAGTCCTCCCCGGGGAGCTGTTTTTT. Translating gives CAWSHGGQVLPGELFF.

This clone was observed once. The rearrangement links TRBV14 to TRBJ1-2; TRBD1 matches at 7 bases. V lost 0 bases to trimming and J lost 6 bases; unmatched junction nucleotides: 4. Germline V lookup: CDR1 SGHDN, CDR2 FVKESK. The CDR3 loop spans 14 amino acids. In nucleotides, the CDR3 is TGTGCCAGCAGCCAAGAGGACAGGCGGGATGGCTACACCTTC. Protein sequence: CASSQEDRRDGYTF.